This TCR beta chain was captured by sequencing in a study of cytomegalovirus exposure and HLA in healthy donors. Vbeta (60) and Jbeta (13) primers were used in the PCR. Profiling relied on immunoSEQ multiplex PCR, and the TCRdb table lists in-frame clones only, not all of them. The data contain 140,000 or so clones, approximately 78% of them singletons. Germline V gene sequence: CDR1 SEHNR, CDR2 FQNEAQ (reference sequence). V shed 6 bases, J shed 3 bases, and the junction held 6 bases outside the gene matches. The CDR3 spans 14 residues. This TCR was sampled from a woman aged 40-49 years in good health and CMV-seropositive. V and J are TRBV7-9 and TRBJ2-7, with 9 bases that match TRBD1. Sample: PBMCs. In nucleotides, the CDR3 is TGTGCCAGCAGTTACCGGGACAGGGTCTACGAGCAGTACTTC. This gives the protein CASSYRDRVYEQYF.